This entry describes one T cell receptor (beta chain). TCRdb's copy holds only in-frame clones and misses some; the assay was immunoSEQ multiplex PCR. The data hold roughly 520,000 clones, with approximately 87% observed a single time. Between the trimmed V and J ends, which lost 2 bases and 1 base, there was a span of 14 bases. CDR1 is SGHDN, CDR2 FVKESK, per germline. The CDR3 spans 16 residues. These data come from a study of blood T cell repertoires in COVID-19. Looking at the study overall: PBMCs, B-cell-depleted T cells, or T cells provided the cDNA or gDNA that made up the material.

This chain links TRBV14 with TRBJ1-2; maybe TRBD1 (5 bases). Sequencing used PBMCs or T cells enriched from blood (not recorded which). The receptor was isolated from a woman in her thirties or forties who had recovered from COVID-19. The CDR3 coding sequence is TGTGCCAGCAGCCAACACCCCGGGCAGGGTAACTATGGCTACACCTTC. Translating gives CASSQHPGQGNYGYTF.